These 17 T cell receptor beta chains came from one sample sequenced in a study of blood T cells in healthy people across ages. A J-beta primer mix and a sample-barcoded 5' primer were used in a second PCR of about 6 to 12 cycles. TCRdb passed the 5' RACE reads through MiXCR, listing each CDR3 protein once. Of some 930,000 distinct CDR3 sequences in the sample, just under 30% were seen once. These sequences were also reported in another study, on T cells of mothers and their children.

Sequencing was performed on blood. The receptors were gathered from a woman aged 35 to 49 in good health.

This clonotype was seen only a few times. J is TRBJ1-2 and V is TRBV28, with D hard to call. The V end lost 3 bases, the J end lost 1 base, and 12 bases lay between the germline ends. The CDR3 has 15 amino acids. Per the germline V gene, CDR1 is MDHEN and CDR2 is SYDVKM. CDR3 region: CASSLIPGNNYGYTF. The CDR3 coding sequence is TGTGCCAGCAGTTTGATTCCGGGTAATAACTATGGCTACACCTTC.

This clonotype has only a few counts. A much larger clone lies one base from this, so it may be a read error. The rearrangement links TRBV7-9 to TRBJ2-5, with D perhaps TRBD1 (5 bases). V gave up 8 bases and J gave up 11 bases, with 15 bases separating them. CDR3 length: 11 residues. In germline, CDR1 is SEHNR, CDR2 FQNEAQ (reference sequence). The CDR3 DNA is TGTGCCAGCCCTAGGGGCAATGAGCAGTACTTC. It codes for CASPRGNEQYF.

About this clonotype: Just one base apart from a much larger clone, this may be a read error. J is TRBJ2-5 and V is TRBV19; TRBD2 might be the D (5 bases). CDR1 is LNHDA, CDR2 SQIVND, per germline (reference sequence). The CDR3 spans 14 residues. V lost 4 bases to trimming and J lost 11 bases, with 20 bases between them. The CDR3 sequence is CASSNGVINNEQYF. CDR3 DNA: TGTGCCAGTAGTAACGGGGTTATAAACAATGAGCAGTACTTC.

This clonotype occurred a few times. CDR3: CSVLGLRTEAEAFF. CDR3 nucleotide sequence: TGCAGCGTTCTGGGGTTGAGAACAGAGGCTGAAGCTTTCTTT. This chain connects TRBV29-1 to TRBJ1-1; the D is unclear. Germline lookup yields CDR1 SQVTM and CDR2 ANQGSEA. The CDR3 has 14 residues. Between the trimmed V and J ends, which lost 5 bases and 6 bases, there was a span of 19 bases. Full variable domain (outside the CDR3, taken from reference TRBV29-1 and TRBJ1-1): SAVISQKPSRDICQRGTSLTIQCQVDSQVTMMFWYRQQPGQSLTLIATANQGSEATYESGFVIDKFPISRPNLTFSTLTVSNMSPEDSSIYLCSVLGLRTEAEAFFGQGTRLTVV.

The chain employs TRBV12-3 or TRBV12-4 and TRBJ2-4; possibly TRBD2 for D (6 bases). The CDR3 consists of 12 residues. CDR3 loop: CAIGSRGDIQYF. Here the CDR3 DNA reads TGTGCTATCGGGAGTAGGGGAGACATTCAGTACTTC.

This clonotype has at least ten counts. The chain recombines TRBV5-1 with TRBJ2-1; possibly TRBD1 for D (6 bases). Deletions cut 1 base from V and 3 bases from J, with 8 bases between. The CDR3 spans 14 residues. The V gene's germline CDR1 is SGHRS and CDR2 YFSETQ. CDR3: CASSLTQGYNEQFF. The DNA for the CDR3 is TGCGCCAGCAGCTTGACACAGGGCTACAATGAGCAGTTCTTC.

This chain uses TRBV7-3 with TRBJ1-1; D gene uncertain. Trimming took 5 bases from V and 4 from J, leaving 11 bases between them. CDR1 SGHTA and CDR2 FQGTGA come from the germline V gene. The CDR3 is 13 residues long. CDR3 sequence (DNA): TGTGCCAGCAGCCCTACGGAGGGCACTGAAGCTTTCTTT. The encoded protein is CASSPTEGTEAFF.

This chain uses TRBV5-1 with TRBJ1-5, with D perhaps matching TRBD1 (5 bases). The CDR3 consists of 15 residues. In germline, CDR1 is SGHRS, CDR2 YFSETQ. V was pared by 1 base and J by 5 bases, with 13 bases between. CDR3 sequence (DNA): TGCGCCAGCAGCTTGCAGGGAGGCATAGATCAGCCCCAGCATTTT. This codes for CASSLQGGIDQPQHF.

This chain joins TRBV28 and TRBJ2-2; no definite D call. Germline CDR1 reads MDHEN; CDR2 reads SYDVKM. The CDR3 loop spans 14 amino acids. V lost 4 bases, J lost 5 bases, and 11 bases lay in between. The CDR3 here is CASSSPGKTGELFF. CDR3 nucleotides: TGTGCCAGCAGTTCCCCCGGAAAAACCGGGGAGCTGTTTTTT.

The V call is TRBV10-3, the J call TRBJ2-7; D call uncertain. Germline V lookup: CDR1 ENHRY, CDR2 SYGVKD. Trimming left V 0 bases short and J 5 bases short, with 14 bases between. This CDR3 has 15 residues. The CDR3 DNA is TGTGCCATCAGTGAGTCGAGTCAGATCAACCACGAGCAGTACTTC. Translation gives CAISESSQINHEQYF.

Points on this clonotype: A much larger clone lies a single base off, so this may be a read error. The chain couples TRBV20-1 to TRBJ2-1, with a tentative D call TRBD2 (5 bases). Germline CDR1 is DFQATT and CDR2 is SNEGSKA (reference sequence). V lost 1 base to trimming and J lost 0 bases, with 19 bases between them. CDR3 length: 18 residues. DNA for the CDR3: TGCAGTGCTAGAGCCACCCGCGAGCGGCCAAGCTCCTACAATGAGCAGTTCTTC. Amino acids: CSARATRERPSSYNEQFF.

The chain has TRBV7-2 and TRBJ2-5; the match to TRBD1 covers 9 bases. The germline gives CDR1 SGHTA, CDR2 FQGNSA. The J segment lost 11 bases and the V segment lost 1 base, leaving 14 bases of the junction unmatched. The CDR3 sequence is 16 residues long. The CDR3 DNA reads TGTGCCAGCAGCTTAGGAGGGACAGGGTATGGGAATGAGCAGTACTTC. This gives the protein CASSLGGTGYGNEQYF.

This clonotype has just a few counts. A much larger clone differs from this one at a single base, so this may be a read error. This chain joins TRBV5-1 and TRBJ1-5, with D unclear. V was shortened by 5 bases and J by 6 bases, with 18 bases between the two germline ends. There are 15 residues in the CDR3. The V gene's germline CDR1 is SGHRS and CDR2 YFSETQ. CDR3 sequence: CASREDVWEGQPQHF. The CDR3 DNA is TGCGCCAGCAGAGAGGACGTCTGGGAGGGTCAGCCCCAGCATTTT.

This clonotype was detected many times. The chain has TRBV5-1 and TRBJ2-6, with TRBD2 as a possible D gene (6 bases). Looked up from germline, CDR1 is SGHRS and CDR2 is YFSETQ. This CDR3 region has 17 residues. The ends were cut back, 4 bases at V and 0 bases at J, with 14 bases in the middle. The chain's CDR3 is CASSPGTLGSGANVLTF. In DNA, the CDR3 is TGCGCCAGCAGCCCAGGGACTCTGGGCTCTGGGGCCAACGTCCTGACTTTC.

In its sample, this clonotype was seen a few times. The chain is built from TRBV6-6 and TRBJ1-1, with D unresolved. V gave up 2 bases and J gave up 6 bases, with 4 bases separating them. The germline gives CDR1 MNHNY, CDR2 SVGAGI (reference sequence). This CDR3 region has 11 residues. The CDR3 DNA is TGTGCCAGCAGTTACGGCCCTGAAGCTTTCTTT. Translation gives CASSYGPEAFF.

The gene calls are TRBV28 and TRBJ1-1, with TRBD1 identical over 10 bases. This CDR3 has 14 residues. Trimming removed 5 bases from V and 10 bases from J; junction bases left unmatched: 10. The germline V gene encodes CDR1 MDHEN and CDR2 SYDVKM. The CDR3 reads CASSLLTGGSRAFF. The CDR3 coding sequence is TGTGCCAGCAGTCTCTTGACAGGGGGCTCTAGAGCTTTCTTT.

This clonotype was observed at least ten times. One end of the junction does not line up with germline, which may come from a read error. This chain uses TRBV28 with TRBJ2-5; TRBD2 matches at 8 bases. CDR3 size: 16 residues. The germline V gene encodes CDR1 MDHEN and CDR2 SYDVKM. CDR3 amino acids: CATSTRSSGPRGTQYF. The DNA of the CDR3 is TGTGCCACCAGTACTCGGTCTAGCGGGCCTAGAGGGACCCAGTACTTC.